Listed below are T cell receptor beta chains from one sample, sequenced in a study of blood T cell repertoires in COVID-19. Repertoires were generated with immunoSEQ multiplex PCR, while TCRdb's copy carries only in-frame clones and drops some. The sample yields a few hundred thousand clones, approximately 88% seen once. Sequencing input: peripheral blood. The receptors stem from a woman in her 70s with COVID-19, enrolled during active disease. Each CDR3 is given with its conserved first and last residue. D genes are given only for firm matches. Size tells how often a clone was seen (once, few, many) or the class of an expanded clone, and some rows leave it out.

j_call	v_call	clone_size	d_call	cdr3_nt	cdr3_aa
TRBJ2-7	TRBV7-9	.	.	TGTGCCAGCAGCTTAGTTTATGGGTCCCTCGGGTTTTACGAGCAGTACTTC	CASSLVYGSLGFYEQYF
TRBJ1-6	TRBV12-1	.	.	TGTGCCAGCAGCGGATGGGACAGACCAAATTCACCCCTCCACTTT	CASSGWDRPNSPLHF
TRBJ2-1	TRBV23-1	.	TRBD2	TGCGCCAGCAGTCACACAACTAGCGGGAGGGGTAATGAGCAGTTCTTC	CASSHTTSGRGNEQFF
TRBJ1-2	TRBV5-6	.	.	TGTGCCAGCAGCTTGGGACAGACCCAGTATGGCTACACCTTC	CASSLGQTQYGYTF
TRBJ2-3	TRBV3-1/TRBV3-2	.	TRBD1	TGTGCCAGCAGCCGACAGGGAGTCGAAACAGATACGCAGTATTTT	CASSRQGVETDTQYF
TRBJ1-2	TRBV5-1	.	TRBD1	TGCGCCAGCAGCTTGGGACAGGGGATCGGCTACACCTTC	CASSLGQGIGYTF
TRBJ1-3	TRBV3-1/TRBV3-2	.	.	TGTGCCAGCAGCCCCGGTACGGTCGGAAACACCATATATTTT	CASSPGTVGNTIYF
TRBJ2-5	TRBV11-3	.	.	TGTGCCAGCAGCTTCTCAGGGCTCCACCAAGAGACCCAGTACTTC	CASSFSGLHQETQYF
TRBJ1-2	TRBV12-3/TRBV12-4	.	TRBD1	TGTGCCAGCAGTATCCGGGACAGGGGTGGCTACACCTTC	CASSIRDRGGYTF
TRBJ1-2	TRBV9	.	.	TGTGCCAGCAGCGTAGCCACAGATTATGGCTACACCTTC	CASSVATDYGYTF
TRBJ1-1	TRBV28	once	TRBD1	TGTGCCGGACAAAACCCGGGACAGGGTGTTTCTGAAGCTTTCTTT	CAGQNPGQGVSEAFF
TRBJ2-7	TRBV21-1	.	.	TGTGCCAGCACCAGCCCCCGGCCAGGGGGGCACGACTACGAGCAGTACTTC	CASTSPRPGGHDYEQYF
TRBJ2-7	TRBV9	.	TRBD2	TGTGCCAGCAGCGAGGGACTAGCCTACGAGCAGTACTTC	CASSEGLAYEQYF
TRBJ2-5	TRBV28	.	.	TGTGCCAGCACCCCTGGGGAGGTTTGGGGCCAAGAGACCCAGTACTTC	CASTPGEVWGQETQYF
TRBJ2-7	TRBV9	few	.	TGTGCCAGCAGCGTAGACGGGATACCCTACGAGCAGTACTTC	CASSVDGIPYEQYF
TRBJ2-2	TRBV25-1	.	TRBD2	TGTGCCAGCAGTGAGGGACTAGCGGGAGACAGCGTGACCGGGGAGCTGTTTTTT	CASSEGLAGDSVTGELFF
TRBJ2-7	TRBV21-1	.	.	TGTGCCATCACAGGGCTTGGGTACGAGCAGTACTTC	CAITGLGYEQYF
TRBJ2-1	TRBV19	.	.	TGTGCCAGTAGCGTCTCCGGGTACAATGAGCAGTTCTTC	CASSVSGYNEQFF
TRBJ1-3	TRBV2	.	TRBD1	TGTGCCAGCAGTCTACAGGGGGCGAATATGCCGGACACCATATATTTT	CASSLQGANMPDTIYF
TRBJ1-2	TRBV24-1	.	.	TGTGCCACCAGTGATCCCACAGGGTCTAGTGGCTACACCTTC	CATSDPTGSSGYTF
TRBJ1-5	TRBV3-1/TRBV3-2	.	.	TGTGCCAGCAGCCAAGGTAGCGTTCCCAATCAGCCCCAGCATTTT	CASSQGSVPNQPQHF
TRBJ2-7	TRBV5-1	.	TRBD1	TGCGCCAGCAGCTTCACTTGGGACAGGGGTTACGAGCAGTACTTC	CASSFTWDRGYEQYF
TRBJ1-2	TRBV11-2	.	.	TGTGCCAGCAGCTTAAACGGGAAGGGTTATGGCTACACCTTC	CASSLNGKGYGYTF
TRBJ1-2	TRBV28	.	TRBD1	TGTGCCAGCAGTCGACCGGGACAGGGGTTCGGCTACACCTTC	CASSRPGQGFGYTF
TRBJ2-7	TRBV30	.	.	TGTGCCTCAAAGACAGGCCTGAGCTCCTACGAGCAGTACTTC	CASKTGLSSYEQYF
TRBJ1-1	TRBV10-3	.	.	TGTGCCATCAGTGAGCGTGACTCGAACACTGAAGCTTTCTTT	CAISERDSNTEAFF
TRBJ2-7	TRBV3-1/TRBV3-2	.	TRBD2	TGTGCCAGCAGCCCTCAGCGGGAGGGCCGCCACGAGCAGTACTTC	CASSPQREGRHEQYF
TRBJ2-3	TRBV29-1	.	TRBD2	TGCAGCGTCCAAACTCCGGGACTAGCCGGGGATACGCAGTATTTT	CSVQTPGLAGDTQYF
TRBJ2-7	TRBV5-1	.	TRBD1	TGCGCCAGCACCTCGACCGGGACAGGGATAGGCGAGCAGTACTTC	CASTSTGTGIGEQYF
TRBJ1-5	TRBV27	once	TRBD1	TGTGCCAGCAGTCGATCCGGGACAGGCAATCAGCCCCAGCATTTT	CASSRSGTGNQPQHF
TRBJ1-5	TRBV7-9	few	TRBD1	TGTGCCAGCAGCTATCAGGGGGATCAGCCCCAGCATTTT	CASSYQGDQPQHF
TRBJ2-3	TRBV7-3	.	.	TGTGCCAGCAGCTTCTCCCAGCGGGGCACAGATACGCAGTATTTT	CASSFSQRGTDTQYF
TRBJ1-5	TRBV19	.	.	TGTGCCAGTAGCCCAACAGACTCCGCAATCAGCCGGGGGCATTTT	CASSPTDSAISRGHF
TRBJ2-2	TRBV24-1	.	TRBD1	TGTGCCACCAGTGACCTAAGCTTGACAGGGGCTTTCGGGGAGCTGTTTTTT	CATSDLSLTGAFGELFF
TRBJ1-2	TRBV6-2/TRBV6-3	.	TRBD1	TGTGCCAGCAGTTACACCGGACAGGGTTATGGCTACACCTTC	CASSYTGQGYGYTF
TRBJ1-5	TRBV6-1	.	.	TGTGCCAGCAGTGAATACGGGGAAAACAATCAGCCCCAGCATTTT	CASSEYGENNQPQHF
TRBJ1-4	TRBV6-5	.	.	TGTGCCAGCACCTTACCACAGGCCTCTAATGAAAAACTGTTTTTT	CASTLPQASNEKLFF
TRBJ1-2	TRBV28	.	TRBD1	TGTGCCAGCACCTTTCACTCCGGGACAGGGTTGGTCTATGGCTACACCTTC	CASTFHSGTGLVYGYTF
TRBJ1-2	TRBV6-5	.	.	TGTGCCAGCAGTTACTCGAGGGGGAGTGACTATGGCTACACCTTC	CASSYSRGSDYGYTF
TRBJ1-2	TRBV4-3	.	.	TGCGCCAGCAGCCAAGATTCAAGGGGTCGGTATGGCTACACCTTC	CASSQDSRGRYGYTF
TRBJ1-4	TRBV28	.	.	TGTGCCAGCAGTATGACAGATAATGAAAAACTGTTTTTT	CASSMTDNEKLFF
TRBJ1-6	TRBV6-5	.	.	TGTGCCAGCAGTTACTCGCCTAGGTTGGGTAATTCACCCCTCCACTTT	CASSYSPRLGNSPLHF
TRBJ1-1	TRBV19	few	TRBD1	TGTGCCAGTAGTTTAGACAGGGGACTGAACACTGAAGCTTTCTTT	CASSLDRGLNTEAFF
TRBJ1-2	TRBV19	.	.	TGTGCCAGTAGAGGGAGCGGAAACTATGGCTACACCTTC	CASRGSGNYGYTF
TRBJ1-1	TRBV28	.	.	TGTGCCAGCATATGGGGGGGGAACACTGAAGCTTTCTTT	CASIWGGNTEAFF